The present T cell receptor beta chain was sequenced within a study of a mutant IDH1 vaccine in newly diagnosed glioma. Study summary: Most patients had received both radiotherapy and temozolomide, the prior options being radiotherapy, temozolomide, or both.

Libraries were prepared by immunoSEQ multiplex PCR; TCRdb keeps only in-frame clonotypes and omits some of them. The sample has about 54,000 clones; 85% to 90% are singletons. Note on this clone: Its specificity is unknown.

As for time point: week 35, safety follow-up. One vaccine dose held 300 ug of mutant IDH1 20-mer peptide and came with topical imiquimod. The study gave patients eight vaccinations in weeks 1, 3, 5, 7, 11, 15, 19, 23. In every donor, the tumor was a new WHO grade 3 or 4 IDH1-mutant, ATRX-lost astrocytoma. Specimen: PBMCs, collected from a glioma patient whose treatment included an IDH1 peptide vaccine. The TCR sequence derives from a man in his forties with glioma.

This CDR3 reads CASSLARGREIYNEQFF. For the CDR3, the DNA is TGCGCCAGCAGCTTGGCCAGGGGCCGAGAGATTTACAATGAGCAGTTCTTC. The genes are TRBV5-1 and TRBJ2-1; weak D call: TRBD1 (6 bases). The germline gives CDR1 SGHRS, CDR2 YFSETQ. The CDR3 is made up of 17 amino acids. Trimming left V 0 bases short and J 4 bases short, with 17 bases between.